These T cell receptor beta chains were read from a single sample in a study of cytomegalovirus exposure and HLA in healthy donors. Generated by immunoSEQ multiplex PCR, the TCRdb table keeps only in-frame clones and is missing some. In the table there are under 150,000 clones, around 82% of which are singletons. Specimen: PBMCs. The receptors come from a boy between 5 and 17 years old in good health and CMV-seronegative. Both conserved end residues are part of each CDR3. The order of the fields is D gene, J gene, CDR3 length, V gene, CDR3 protein. D genes are given only for firm matches.

TRBD1 TRBJ2-2 18 TRBV13 CASSVTSTGMIRTGELFF
TRBD1 TRBJ2-4 15 TRBV11-2 CASSTTGPVENIQYF
TRBD2 TRBJ2-7 15 TRBV19 CASSIWASGTYEQYF
. TRBJ1-5 14 TRBV18 CASSPRQGDRPQHF
TRBD1 TRBJ2-5 16 TRBV11-2 CASSLDGYGTEETQYF
TRBD1 TRBJ1-1 15 TRBV2 CASSEFSGGARQAFF
TRBD1 TRBJ2-7 16 TRBV9 CASSTRQGGIFGEQYF
TRBD1 TRBJ2-7 16 TRBV9 CASSVDRQGASYEQYF
. TRBJ1-4 15 TRBV5-1 CASSLGGATNEKLFF
. TRBJ2-3 18 TRBV9 CASRVRFPQGREPDTQYF
TRBD2 TRBJ2-5 13 TRBV5-1 CASSPGGGETQYF
TRBD2 TRBJ2-1 15 TRBV13 CASSLRLAGGGEQFF
TRBD1 TRBJ1-4 15 TRBV27 CASKSQGESNEKLFF
TRBD1 TRBJ1-2 15 TRBV4-3 CASSHGQGNNYGYTF
TRBD1 TRBJ1-3 14 TRBV25-1 CANPTGNAGNTIYF
. TRBJ1-6 15 TRBV19 CASSIRNPGRSPLHF
TRBD1 TRBJ2-1 15 TRBV15 CATSRIGTAYNEQFF
TRBD2 TRBJ2-3 17 TRBV4-3 CASSREIAGGTTDTQYF
TRBD1 TRBJ1-5 16 TRBV6-6 CASRSIQGDSNQPQHF
TRBD2 TRBJ2-5 15 TRBV7-3 CASSLTGGSQETQYF
TRBD2 TRBJ2-7 14 TRBV7-2 CASSPGLAGGEQYF
TRBD1 TRBJ1-6 14 TRBV27 CASSFDRGGSPLHF
. TRBJ2-6 16 TRBV19 CASLTPLATGANVLTF
. TRBJ1-1 17 TRBV5-1 CASSPNRGRTVNTEAFF
TRBD1 . 13 TRBV7-9 CASSLETGGEQYF
TRBD1 TRBJ2-7 15 TRBV11-2 CASSLDLDRAYEQYF
TRBD2 TRBJ2-2 17 TRBV11-3 CASSSGLAGGNTGELFF
. TRBJ2-7 12 TRBV2 CASRYTGTEQYF
TRBD1 TRBJ1-1 17 TRBV5-1 CASSPIPGQGINTEAFF
TRBD2 TRBJ2-1 16 TRBV27 CASSLSPSGSEDEQFF
TRBD1 TRBJ2-5 13 TRBV27 CASSDRGRETQYF
. TRBJ2-5 14 TRBV9 CASSVELLEETQYF
. TRBJ2-1 17 TRBV21-1 CASSKVLQLIKYNEQFF
. TRBJ1-3 15 TRBV18 CASSPAGGSGNTIYF
TRBD2 TRBJ2-3 13 TRBV27 CEAGGVDADTQYF
. TRBJ1-1 11 TRBV30 CAWSVLAGAFF
. TRBJ2-1 15 TRBV5-4 CASSLARSSYNEQFF
TRBD1 TRBJ1-5 14 TRBV27 CASRGTGVAQPQHF
TRBD1 TRBJ1-2 14 TRBV9 CASSGGTGIYGYTF
. TRBJ2-7 15 TRBV4-3 CASSQSQESVLGQYF
TRBD1 TRBJ1-2 18 TRBV4-2 CASTNMGGQGARRGGYTF
. TRBJ1-2 12 TRBV5-8 CASSPGGLGYTF
. TRBJ2-2 15 TRBV5-1 CASSSSGGNTGELFF
TRBD1 TRBJ1-1 14 TRBV28 CASSLSWTGFEAFF
TRBD2 TRBJ2-3 15 TRBV6-5 CASRIAGDKTDTQYF
TRBD2 TRBJ2-1 13 TRBV19 CASRTSGRNEQFF
. TRBJ2-7 12 TRBV2 CASSQVSGQLYF
. TRBJ2-7 12 TRBV7-9 CASSRGEYEQYF
TRBD2 TRBJ2-7 16 TRBV19 CASSRGLAGESYEQYF
TRBD2 TRBJ2-5 22 TRBV12-5 CASGFTSAITSGRAGVVETQYF
TRBD1 TRBJ1-2 15 TRBV19 CASSITGQANYGYTF
TRBD2 TRBJ2-3 16 TRBV7-2 CASSRDTSGRADTQYF
. TRBJ2-1 14 TRBV5-6 CASTRTILGNEQFF
. TRBJ2-1 15 TRBV28 CASSIPGLSYNEQFF
. TRBJ2-3 14 TRBV15 CATSQRSYTDTQYF